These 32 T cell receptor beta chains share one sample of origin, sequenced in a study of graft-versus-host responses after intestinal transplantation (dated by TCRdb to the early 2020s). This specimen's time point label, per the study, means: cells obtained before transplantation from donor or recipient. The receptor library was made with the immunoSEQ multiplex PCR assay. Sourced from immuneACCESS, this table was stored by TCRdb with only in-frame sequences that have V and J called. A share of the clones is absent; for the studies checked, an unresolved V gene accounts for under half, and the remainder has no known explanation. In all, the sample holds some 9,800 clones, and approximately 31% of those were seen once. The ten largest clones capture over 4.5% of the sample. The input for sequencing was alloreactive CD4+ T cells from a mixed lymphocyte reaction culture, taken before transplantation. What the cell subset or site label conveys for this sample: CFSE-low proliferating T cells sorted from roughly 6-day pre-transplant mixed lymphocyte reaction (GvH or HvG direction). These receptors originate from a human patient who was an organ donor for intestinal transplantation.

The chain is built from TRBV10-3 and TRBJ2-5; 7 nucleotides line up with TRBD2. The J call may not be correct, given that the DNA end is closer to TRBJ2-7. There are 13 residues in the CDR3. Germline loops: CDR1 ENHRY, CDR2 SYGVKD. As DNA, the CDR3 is TGTGCCATCAGTGAGGGGGGGGGCTACGAGCAGTACTTC. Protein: CAISEGGGYEQYF.

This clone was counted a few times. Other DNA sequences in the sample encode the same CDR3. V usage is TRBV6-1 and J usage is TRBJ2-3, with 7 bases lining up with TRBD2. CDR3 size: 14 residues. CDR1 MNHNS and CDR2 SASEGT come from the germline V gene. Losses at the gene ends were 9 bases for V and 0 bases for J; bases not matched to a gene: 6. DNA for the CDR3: TGTGCCAGTCTACTAGCGAGGAGCACAGATACGCAGTATTTT. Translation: CASLLARSTDTQYF.

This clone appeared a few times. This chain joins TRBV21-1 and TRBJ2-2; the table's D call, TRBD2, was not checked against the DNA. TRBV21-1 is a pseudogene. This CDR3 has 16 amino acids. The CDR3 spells CASSMRTSGGAGELFF. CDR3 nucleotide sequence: TGTGCCAGCAGCATGAGGACTAGCGGGGGTGCCGGGGAGCTGTTTTTT.

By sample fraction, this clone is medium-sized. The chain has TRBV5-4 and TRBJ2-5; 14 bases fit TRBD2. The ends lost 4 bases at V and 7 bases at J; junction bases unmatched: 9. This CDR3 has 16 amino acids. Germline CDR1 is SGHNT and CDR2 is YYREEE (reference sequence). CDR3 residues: CASSKGTSGGGGTQYF. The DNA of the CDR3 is TGTGCCAGCAGCAAGGGGACTAGCGGGGGAGGTGGGACCCAGTACTTC.

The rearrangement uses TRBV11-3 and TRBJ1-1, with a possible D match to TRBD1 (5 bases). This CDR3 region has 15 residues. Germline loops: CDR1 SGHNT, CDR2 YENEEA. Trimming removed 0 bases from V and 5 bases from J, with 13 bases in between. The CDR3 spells CASSLEYGGRTEAFF. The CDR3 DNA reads TGTGCCAGCAGCTTAGAATACGGGGGACGGACTGAAGCTTTCTTT.

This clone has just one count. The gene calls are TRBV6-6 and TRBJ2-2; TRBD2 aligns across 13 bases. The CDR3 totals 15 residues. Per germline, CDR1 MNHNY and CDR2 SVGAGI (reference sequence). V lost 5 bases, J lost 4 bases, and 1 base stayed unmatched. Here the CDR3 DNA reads TGTGCCAGCAGTACTAGCGGGGGGGCCACCGGGGAGCTGTTTTTT. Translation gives CASSTSGGATGELFF.

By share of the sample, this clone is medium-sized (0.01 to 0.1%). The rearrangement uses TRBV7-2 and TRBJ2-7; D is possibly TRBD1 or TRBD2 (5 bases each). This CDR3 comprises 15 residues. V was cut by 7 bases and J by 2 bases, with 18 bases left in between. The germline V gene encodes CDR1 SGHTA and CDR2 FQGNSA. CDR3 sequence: CASTPETGRPYEQYF. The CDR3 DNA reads TGTGCCAGCACCCCTGAGACGGGACGGCCCTACGAGCAGTACTTC.

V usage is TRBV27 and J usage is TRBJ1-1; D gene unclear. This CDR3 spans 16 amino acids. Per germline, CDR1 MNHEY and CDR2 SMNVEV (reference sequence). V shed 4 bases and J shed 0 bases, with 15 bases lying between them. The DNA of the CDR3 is TGTGCCAGCAGTTACTACTCATCACCCTTGAACACTGAAGCTTTCTTT. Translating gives CASSYYSSPLNTEAFF.

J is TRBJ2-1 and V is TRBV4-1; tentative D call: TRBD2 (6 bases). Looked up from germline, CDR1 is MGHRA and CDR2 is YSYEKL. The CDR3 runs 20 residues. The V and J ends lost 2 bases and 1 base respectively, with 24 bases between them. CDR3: CASSQRWGSLARESYNEQFF. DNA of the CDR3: TGCGCCAGCAGCCAAAGGTGGGGTTCCCTAGCGAGGGAATCCTACAATGAGCAGTTCTTC.

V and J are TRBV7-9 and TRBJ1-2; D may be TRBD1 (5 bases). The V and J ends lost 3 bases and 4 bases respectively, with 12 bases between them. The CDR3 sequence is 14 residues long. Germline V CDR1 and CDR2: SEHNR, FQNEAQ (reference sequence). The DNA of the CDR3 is TGTGCCAGCAGCTTCGCGACAGAGAGCTATGGCTACACCTTC. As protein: CASSFATESYGYTF.

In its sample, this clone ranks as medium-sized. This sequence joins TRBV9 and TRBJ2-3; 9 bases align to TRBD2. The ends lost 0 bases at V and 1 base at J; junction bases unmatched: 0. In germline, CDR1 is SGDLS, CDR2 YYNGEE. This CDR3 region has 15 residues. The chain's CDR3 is CASSVGTSGTDTQYF. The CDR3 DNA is TGTGCCAGCAGCGTAGGGACTAGCGGCACAGATACGCAGTATTTT.

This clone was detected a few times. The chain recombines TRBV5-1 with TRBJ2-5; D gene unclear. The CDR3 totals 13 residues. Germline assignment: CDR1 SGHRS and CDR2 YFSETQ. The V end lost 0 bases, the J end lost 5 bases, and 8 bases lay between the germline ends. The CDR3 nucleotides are TGCGCCAGCAGCTTGGGGGCAAGGGAGACCCAGTACTTC. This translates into CASSLGARETQYF.

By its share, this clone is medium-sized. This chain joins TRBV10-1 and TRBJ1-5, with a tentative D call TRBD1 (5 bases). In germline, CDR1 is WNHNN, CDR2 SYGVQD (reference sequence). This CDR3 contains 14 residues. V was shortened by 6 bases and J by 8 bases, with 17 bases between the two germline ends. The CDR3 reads CASREGEQGEPQHF. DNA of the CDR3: TGCGCCAGCAGGGAAGGGGAGCAGGGTGAGCCCCAGCATTTT.

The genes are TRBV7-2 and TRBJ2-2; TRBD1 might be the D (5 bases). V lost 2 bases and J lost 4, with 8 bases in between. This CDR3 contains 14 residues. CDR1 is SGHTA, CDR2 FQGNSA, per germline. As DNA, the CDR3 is TGTGCCAGCAGCTTACTGCAGGGCACCGGGGAGCTGTTTTTT. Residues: CASSLLQGTGELFF.

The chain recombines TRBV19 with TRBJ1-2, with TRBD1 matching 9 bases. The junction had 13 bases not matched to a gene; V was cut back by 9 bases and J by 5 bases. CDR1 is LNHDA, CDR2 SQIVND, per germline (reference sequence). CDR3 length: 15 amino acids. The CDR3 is CASSQLGTGIYGYTF. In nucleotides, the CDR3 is TGTGCCAGCTCGCAGCTCGGGACAGGGATATATGGCTACACCTTC.

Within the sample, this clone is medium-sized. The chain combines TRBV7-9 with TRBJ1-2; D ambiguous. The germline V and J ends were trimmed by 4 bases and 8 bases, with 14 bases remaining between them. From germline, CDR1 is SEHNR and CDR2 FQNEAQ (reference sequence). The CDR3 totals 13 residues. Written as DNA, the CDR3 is TGTGCCAGCAGCTCATACAGATTTTACGGCTACACCTTC. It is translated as CASSSYRFYGYTF.

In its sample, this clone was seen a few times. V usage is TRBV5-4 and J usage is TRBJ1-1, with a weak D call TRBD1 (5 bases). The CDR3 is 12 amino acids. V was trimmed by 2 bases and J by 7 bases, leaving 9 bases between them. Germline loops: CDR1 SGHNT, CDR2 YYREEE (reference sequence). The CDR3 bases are TGTGCCAGCAGCTTTGGGGGACTTGAAGCTTTCTTT. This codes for CASSFGGLEAFF.

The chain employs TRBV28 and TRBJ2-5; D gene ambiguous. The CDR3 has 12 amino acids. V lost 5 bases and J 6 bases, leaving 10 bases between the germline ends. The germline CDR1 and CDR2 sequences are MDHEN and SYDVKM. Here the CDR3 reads CASSERAQTQYF. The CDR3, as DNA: TGTGCCAGCAGTGAAAGGGCGCAGACCCAGTACTTC.

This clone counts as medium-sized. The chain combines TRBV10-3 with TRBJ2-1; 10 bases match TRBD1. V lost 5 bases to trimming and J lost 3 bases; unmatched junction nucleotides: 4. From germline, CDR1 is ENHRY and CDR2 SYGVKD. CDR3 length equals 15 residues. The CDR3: CAISRQGADYNEQFF. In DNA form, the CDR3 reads TGTGCCATCAGTCGACAGGGGGCGGACTACAATGAGCAGTTCTTC.

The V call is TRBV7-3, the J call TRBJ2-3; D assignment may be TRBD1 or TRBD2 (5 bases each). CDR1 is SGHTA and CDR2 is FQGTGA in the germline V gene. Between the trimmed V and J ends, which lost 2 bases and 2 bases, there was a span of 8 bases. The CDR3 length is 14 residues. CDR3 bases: TGTGCCAGCAGCTTATCGGGGCCCACAGATACGCAGTATTTT. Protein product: CASSLSGPTDTQYF.

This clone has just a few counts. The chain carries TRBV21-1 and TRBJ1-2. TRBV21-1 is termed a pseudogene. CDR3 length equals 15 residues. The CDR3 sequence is CASSPPLGVTYGYTF. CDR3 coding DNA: TGTGCCAGCAGCCCTCCCCTCGGGGTAACCTATGGCTACACCTTC.

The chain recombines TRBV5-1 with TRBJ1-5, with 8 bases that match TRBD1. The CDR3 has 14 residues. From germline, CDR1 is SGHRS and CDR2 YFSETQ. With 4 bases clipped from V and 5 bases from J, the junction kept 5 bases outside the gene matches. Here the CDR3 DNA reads TGCGCCAGCAGCCTGAACAGGGGGGATCAGCCCCAGCATTTT. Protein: CASSLNRGDQPQHF.

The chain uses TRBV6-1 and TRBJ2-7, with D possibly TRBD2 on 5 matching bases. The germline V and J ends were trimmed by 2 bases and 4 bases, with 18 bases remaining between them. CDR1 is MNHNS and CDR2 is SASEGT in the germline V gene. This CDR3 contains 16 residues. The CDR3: CASSEPPKREVYEQYF. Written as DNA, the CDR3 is TGTGCCAGCAGTGAACCCCCGAAGAGGGAAGTGTACGAGCAGTACTTC.

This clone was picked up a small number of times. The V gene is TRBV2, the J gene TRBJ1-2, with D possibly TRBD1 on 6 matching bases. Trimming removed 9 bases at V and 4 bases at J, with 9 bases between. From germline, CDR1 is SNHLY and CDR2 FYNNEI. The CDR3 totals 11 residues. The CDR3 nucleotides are TGTGCCAGATCCAGGGGCTATGGCTACACCTTC. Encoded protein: CARSRGYGYTF.

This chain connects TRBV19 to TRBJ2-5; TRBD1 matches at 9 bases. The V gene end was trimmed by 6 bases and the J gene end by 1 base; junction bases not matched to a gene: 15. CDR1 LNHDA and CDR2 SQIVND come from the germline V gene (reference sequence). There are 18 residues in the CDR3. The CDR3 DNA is TGTGCCAGTAGGGGACCGGGACAGGGTCGCCCCTTCCAAGAGACCCAGTACTTC. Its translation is CASRGPGQGRPFQETQYF. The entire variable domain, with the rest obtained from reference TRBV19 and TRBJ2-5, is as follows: DGGITQSPKYLFRKEGQNVTLSCEQNLNHDAMYWYRQDPGQGLRLIYYSQIVNDFQKGDIAEGYSVSREKKESFPLTVTSAQKNPTAFYLCASRGPGQGRPFQETQYFGPGTRLLVL.

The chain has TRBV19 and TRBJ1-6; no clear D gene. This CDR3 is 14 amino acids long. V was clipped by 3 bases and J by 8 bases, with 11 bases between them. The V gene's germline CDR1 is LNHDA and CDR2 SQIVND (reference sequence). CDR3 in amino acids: CASSIKGRDSPLHF. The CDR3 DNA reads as TGTGCCAGTAGTATTAAGGGTAGGGATTCACCCCTCCACTTT.

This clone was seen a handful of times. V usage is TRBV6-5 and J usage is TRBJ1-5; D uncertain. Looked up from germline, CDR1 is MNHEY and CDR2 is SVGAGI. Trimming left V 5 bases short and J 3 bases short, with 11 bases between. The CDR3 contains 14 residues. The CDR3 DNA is TGTGCCAGCAGTGAACCACACTCCAATCAGCCCCAGCATTTT. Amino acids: CASSEPHSNQPQHF.

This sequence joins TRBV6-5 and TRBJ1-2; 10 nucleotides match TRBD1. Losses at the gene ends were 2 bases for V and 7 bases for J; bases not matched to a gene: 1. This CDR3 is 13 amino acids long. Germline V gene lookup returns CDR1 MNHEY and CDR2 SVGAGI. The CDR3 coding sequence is TGTGCCAGCAGTTACCGGACAGGGGGTGGCTACACCTTC. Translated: CASSYRTGGGYTF.

The CDR3 is CASSVNSPLHF. DNA for the CDR3: TGTGCCAGCAGTGTAAATTCACCCCTCCACTTT. The V and J genes are TRBV2 and TRBJ1-6; D not resolved. The CDR3 totals 11 residues. Trimming removed 4 bases at V and 7 bases at J, with 2 bases between. Germline CDR1 and CDR2: SNHLY and FYNNEI.

This CDR3 reads CASTPGLLETLNTEAFF. The DNA for the CDR3 is TGCGCCAGCACCCCCGGACTTTTGGAAACGCTGAACACTGAAGCTTTCTTT. J is TRBJ1-1 and V is TRBV4-1, with D unresolved. V lost 7 bases and J 0 bases, leaving 21 bases between the germline ends. This CDR3 has 17 residues. From germline, CDR1 is MGHRA and CDR2 YSYEKL.

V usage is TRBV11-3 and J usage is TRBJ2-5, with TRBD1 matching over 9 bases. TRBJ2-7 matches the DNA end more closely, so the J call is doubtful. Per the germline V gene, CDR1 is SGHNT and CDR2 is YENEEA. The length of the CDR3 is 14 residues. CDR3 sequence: CASSLGTGPYEQYF. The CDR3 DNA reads TGTGCCAGCAGCCTTGGGACAGGGCCCTACGAGCAGTACTTC.

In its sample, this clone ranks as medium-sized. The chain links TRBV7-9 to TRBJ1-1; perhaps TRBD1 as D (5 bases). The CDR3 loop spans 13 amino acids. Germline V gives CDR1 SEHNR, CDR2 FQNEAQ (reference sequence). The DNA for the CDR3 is TGTCGCTGCCAGGGCCCATTGAACACTGAAGCTTTCTTT. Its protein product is CRCQGPLNTEAFF.